The clone carrying this T cell receptor (beta chain) was observed at least ten times. Antigen specificity is unknown. Between the trimmed V and J ends, which lost 2 bases and 4 bases, there was a span of 3 bases. CDR1 LGHDT and CDR2 YNNKEL come from the germline V gene (reference sequence). The CDR3 sequence is 12 residues long. This entry is derived from a study of T-cell reconstitution after alpha-beta-depleted transplantation in children. General observations from the study: When one year had passed after transplant, most T-cell counts and diversity came from newly produced T cells. Several hundred graft clones that had expanded were reportedly the source of alpha-beta T cells about two months after transplant.

Unique molecular identifiers were incorporated into the prepared TCRbeta library. Using its own MiXCR run on the PCR reads, TCRdb lists one record per CDR3 protein. The table includes approximately 97,000 distinct CDR3 sequences, roughly 6% detected once. This TCR came from a female patient aged 2 to 10 who had a stem cell transplant for Fanconi anemia, so the T cells may come from the graft donor. V usage is TRBV3-1 and J usage is TRBJ2-1; D gene ambiguous. This sample comprised PBMCs, mostly from graft donor cells, obtained 60 days after TCRalphabeta/CD19-depleted stem cell transplant. Here the CDR3 reads CASSQRYNEQFF. CDR3 DNA: TGTGCCAGCAGCCAACGATACAATGAGCAGTTCTTC.